This TCR beta chain was sequenced in a study of blood T cell repertoires in COVID-19 (dated by TCRdb to 2018 to 2020). For the wider study: Samples from collaborators originated in the United States, Italy and Spain and spanned both the acute and convalescent phases of COVID-19. The material from the prospective study consisted of cDNA or gDNA derived from T cells, B-cell-depleted T cells, or PBMCs. The dataset comprised deeply sampled blood TCRbeta repertoires from subjects exposed to, actively infected with, or recovered from COVID-19. The repertoires were released in a freely available public database meant as a resource for research on the immune response to SARS-CoV-2. Samples were obtained from the ongoing ImmuneRACE study (first 160 participants) and from over 1,000 subjects provided by 6 global collaborators. A de-identified subject ID, COVID-19 status, age in years and sex were almost always included in the sample metadata. Where available, HLA class I and class II types were taken from metadata supplied by the sample provider and were not determined by assay-based typing. Paper-wide results and their limitations: Clinical and demographic metadata were provided uncurated, with the amount varying by source and participant.

The germline V gene encodes CDR1 SEHNR and CDR2 FQNEAQ (reference sequence). The germline V and J ends show losses of 4 bases and 3 bases respectively, and no gene match explains 5 bases of the junction. Counted from cysteine to phenylalanine, this CDR3 has 15 amino acids. Only the CDR3 DNA stays, 45 bases, in frame from base 1. This clone was detected a few times. What antigen it recognizes has not been identified. Nothing much larger sits one base from this clone, and base qualities are not available. Each collaborating institution followed its own protocols to collect whole blood in K2EDTA tubes. For TCRbeta analysis, collaborators shipped samples as frozen whole blood, isolated PBMCs, or DNA extracted from either of those sample types. TCRbeta CDR3 regions were amplified from genomic DNA by means of the immunoSEQ Assay, a bias-controlled multiplex PCR. For the original study's pipeline: Nucleated cell counts per sample were estimated from amplification of reference gene primers within the assay. Sequence reads were collapsed and filtered to measure the absolute abundance of every unique TCRbeta CDR3 rearrangement. For each sample, productive Simpson clonality was calculated as the square root of Simpson's diversity index across productive rearrangements. This immuneACCESS table, as held by TCRdb, lists in-frame sequences with V and J called but not all clones. Of the missing ones, under half trace to an unresolved V gene in checked studies; the others have no known cause. D and trimming come from the DNA, and the V and J calls and clone size come from that table. Counted in this sample were 120,000 to 150,000 clones; around 80% of them appeared once. The ten biggest clones cover less than 5.5% of the sample.

In this chain, TRBV7-9 is recombined with TRBJ2-7, and 11 junctional nucleotides match TRBD2. The origin of this receptor is a man between 60 and 75 years old with acute or convalescent COVID-19. Material: peripheral blood. The CDR3 has the sequence CASSSYGTSGYEQYF. The nucleotides read TGTGCCAGCAGCTCCTACGGGACTAGCGGCTACGAGCAGTACTTC.